Each of the 15 T cell receptor beta chains below was sequenced from the same sample in a study of T cell responses to AZD1222 COVID-19 vaccine. Sequenced by immunoSEQ multiplex PCR; TCRdb stores in-frame clones only, minus some. The repertoire holds over 70,000 clones, with about three quarters as singletons. Source: peripheral blood, taken 28 days after the second dose of the MenACWY control vaccine. The origin of the receptors is an adult who received the MenACWY meningococcal vaccine as a control.

This chain joins TRBV4-1 and TRBJ2-2; weak D call: TRBD1 (6 bases). The V gene lost 9 bases and the J gene lost 4 bases, with 9 bases spanning the gap. The CDR3 loop spans 12 amino acids. Germline V CDR1 and CDR2: MGHRA, YSYEKL. The CDR3 protein is CASGQITGELFF. The CDR3 DNA sequence: TGCGCCAGTGGACAGATCACCGGGGAGCTGTTTTTT.

V gene TRBV5-1 combines with J gene TRBJ2-1; TRBD2 is a possible D gene (5 bases). The germline CDR1 and CDR2 sequences are SGHRS and YFSETQ. The CDR3 has 14 amino acids. Trimming took off 4 bases at V and 6 bases at J, with 14 bases between the two ends. CDR3 DNA: TGCGCCAGCAGCAGAGGGAGCCCGCCCAATGAGCAGTTCTTC. Its translation: CASSRGSPPNEQFF. Full variable domain (remainder filled in from reference TRBV5-1 and TRBJ2-1): KAGVTQTPRYLIKTRGQQVTLSCSPISGHRSVSWYQQTPGQGLQFLFEYFSETQRNKGNFPGRFSGRQFSNSRSEMNVSTLELGDSALYLCASSRGSPPNEQFFGPGTRLTVL.

This clone was seen more than once but under ten times. V usage is TRBV30 and J usage is TRBJ1-1; D call uncertain. Germline lookup yields CDR1 GTSNPN and CDR2 SVGIG (reference sequence). V was shortened by 0 bases and J by 0 bases, with 11 bases between the two germline ends. The length of the CDR3 is 15 residues. This CDR3 reads CAWSVRSGMNTEAFF. DNA of the CDR3: TGTGCCTGGAGTGTCCGAAGCGGGATGAACACTGAAGCTTTCTTT.

This chain uses TRBV12-3 or TRBV12-4 with TRBJ1-1, with a possible D match to TRBD1 (5 bases). The germline V and J ends were trimmed by 8 bases and 4 bases, with 14 bases remaining between them. This CDR3 comprises 13 residues. CDR3 sequence reads: CASLRGGTTEAFF. As DNA, the CDR3 is TGTGCCAGCCTGCGGGGGGGGACCACTGAAGCTTTCTTT.

The chain recombines TRBV19 with TRBJ1-5; TRBD1 might be the D (5 bases). Germline CDR1 is LNHDA and CDR2 is SQIVND (reference sequence). The length of the CDR3 is 16 residues. Trimming took off 3 bases at V and 0 bases at J, with 12 bases between the two ends. Here the CDR3 DNA reads TGTGCCAGTAGTATGGAACGGGGCTATAGCAATCAGCCCCAGCATTTT. Translated, it gives CASSMERGYSNQPQHF.

This sequence joins TRBV9 and TRBJ2-3; maybe TRBD1 (5 bases). The CDR3 runs to 15 residues. CDR1 is SGDLS, CDR2 YYNGEE, per germline. Trimming took 0 bases from V and 1 from J, leaving 9 bases between them. CDR3 protein: CASSVEIGGTDTQYF. In DNA form, the CDR3 reads TGTGCCAGCAGCGTAGAGATAGGGGGCACAGATACGCAGTATTTT.

The chain combines TRBV11-3 with TRBJ2-1, with 12 bases lining up with TRBD2. Per germline, CDR1 SGHNT and CDR2 YENEEA. The CDR3 length is 16 residues. The J segment lost 5 bases and the V segment lost 0 bases, leaving 2 bases of the junction unmatched. The CDR3 coding sequence is TGTGCCAGCAGCTTAGAAGCTAGCGGGGGGGACAATGAGCAGTTCTTC. This codes for CASSLEASGGDNEQFF.

The sample holds one count of this clone. The V and J genes are TRBV19 and TRBJ1-5; D ambiguous. The CDR3 runs to 16 residues. Deletions cut 1 base from V and 6 bases from J, with 16 bases between. Germline CDR1 LNHDA, CDR2 SQIVND (reference sequence). CDR3 nucleotide sequence: TGTGCCAGTAGTATAGGAGGTCCCTCCGGGAGTCAGCCCCAGCATTTT. This gives the protein CASSIGGPSGSQPQHF.

This chain connects TRBV24-1 to TRBJ2-5; 7 nucleotides match TRBD1. CDR3 length equals 15 residues. Germline CDR1 reads KGHDR; CDR2 reads SFDVKD. After removal of 5 bases from V and 4 bases from J, the junction contained 9 bases not matched to a gene. CDR3: CATSVKTGARETQYF. CDR3 sequence (DNA): TGTGCCACCAGTGTAAAAACAGGGGCCAGAGAGACCCAGTACTTC.

The gene calls are TRBV2 and TRBJ2-7; D call uncertain. The CDR3 sequence is 12 residues long. V lost 4 bases, J lost 3 bases, and 7 bases lay in between. The germline gives CDR1 SNHLY, CDR2 FYNNEI. The CDR3 DNA is TGTGCCAGCAGTGGGGCCGGCTACGAGCAGTACTTC. This translates into CASSGAGYEQYF.

V is TRBV27 and J is TRBJ2-5; D is undetermined. The CDR3 spans 11 residues. Germline CDR1 reads MNHEY; CDR2 reads SMNVEV (reference sequence). Trimming took 8 bases from V and 7 from J, leaving 11 bases between them. The CDR3 DNA sequence: TGTGCCAGCGCCCATTACGGGACCCAGTACTTC. Translation: CASAHYGTQYF.

The rearrangement joins TRBV19 to TRBJ2-2; D is unresolved. Trimming removed 6 bases at V and 5 bases at J, with 10 bases between. The length of the CDR3 is 13 residues. Germline V lookup: CDR1 LNHDA, CDR2 SQIVND (reference sequence). This CDR3 reads CASRTLGTGELFF. The CDR3 DNA reads TGTGCCAGTAGGACACTCGGGACCGGGGAGCTGTTTTTT. The full variable domain, rest sourced from reference TRBV19 and TRBJ2-2, is DGGITQSPKYLFRKEGQNVTLSCEQNLNHDAMYWYRQDPGQGLRLIYYSQIVNDFQKGDIAEGYSVSREKKESFPLTVTSAQKNPTAFYLCASRTLGTGELFFGEGSRLTVL.

The chain couples TRBV7-9 to TRBJ1-4, with D maybe TRBD1 (5 bases). CDR1 is SEHNR and CDR2 is FQNEAQ in the germline V gene (reference sequence). V shed 3 bases and J shed 1 base, with 15 bases lying between them. This CDR3 region has 17 residues. The CDR3 loop reads CASSLGRGRETNEKLFF. The CDR3, as DNA: TGTGCCAGCAGCTTGGGGAGGGGAAGAGAAACTAATGAAAAACTGTTTTTT.

J is TRBJ1-5 and V is TRBV28; D is undetermined. V lost 6 bases and J 7 bases, leaving 19 bases between the germline ends. The CDR3 sequence is 15 residues long. From germline, CDR1 is MDHEN and CDR2 SYDVKM. Written as DNA, the CDR3 is TGTGCCAGCAGCCCCGTTGTCAGCCCAAGACAGCCCCAGCATTTT. It codes for CASSPVVSPRQPQHF.

The chain carries TRBV19 and TRBJ2-3; 8 bases match TRBD2. Germline-derived CDR1 and CDR2 are LNHDA and SQIVND (reference sequence). This CDR3 comprises 15 residues. V trimming: 3 bases; J trimming: 3 bases; junction bases outside the gene matches: 5. CDR3 sequence: CASSMAAGETDTQYF. CDR3 DNA: TGTGCCAGTAGTATGGCAGCGGGAGAGACAGATACGCAGTATTTT.